Following are 23 T cell receptor beta chains from one sample sequenced in a study of early T cells in non-severe SARS-CoV-2 infection (dated by TCRdb to the early 2020s). Library generation was performed with 5' RACE. Sequenced on a NextSeq 500. The public sequencing data were trimmed at Q25 with fastp and processed into clonotypes with MiXCR by TCRdb, which kept only in-frame beta chains. Each entry is one CDR3 protein sequence, shown with its most common DNA and genes. This sample gives 30,000 or so distinct CDR3 sequences in total; over 6.5% of them show up just once. Under 5% of the sample rests with the top ten. Input material: whole blood. The receptors originated from an adult who was a healthcare worker with PCR-confirmed SARS-CoV-2 infection or an uninfected control (not recorded which).

The V gene is TRBV6-5, the J gene TRBJ2-3; D gene unclear. The V gene lost 0 bases and the J gene lost 2 bases, with 9 bases spanning the gap. The CDR3 length is 15 residues. Germline CDR1 is MNHEY and CDR2 is SVGAGI. The CDR3: CASSYSGLPTDTQYF. CDR3 in DNA: TGTGCCAGCAGTTACTCGGGCCTTCCCACAGATACGCAGTATTTT.

J is TRBJ2-7 and V is TRBV5-1; 8 bases align to TRBD1. The CDR3 has 17 residues. The ends lost 1 base at V and 2 bases at J; junction bases unmatched: 11. Germline V CDR1 and CDR2: SGHRS, YFSETQ. The CDR3 DNA is TGCGCCAGCAGCTTGACCCAATCCGACAGGGGAGCCTACGAGCAGTACTTC. Translated, it gives CASSLTQSDRGAYEQYF.

This clonotype turned up a few times. The rearrangement uses TRBV20-1 and TRBJ2-3, with D unresolved. V was cut by 3 bases and J by 2 bases, with 12 bases left in between. This CDR3 comprises 14 residues. Germline values: CDR1 DFQATT, CDR2 SNEGSKA (reference sequence). This CDR3 is CSASGLSSTDTQYF. The CDR3 DNA follows: TGCAGTGCTAGCGGCCTTAGTTCCACAGATACGCAGTATTTT.

This clonotype was detected many times. This chain uses TRBV11-2 with TRBJ2-3; the match to TRBD2 covers 10 bases. V lost 3 bases to trimming and J lost 1 base; unmatched junction nucleotides: 4. This CDR3 has 16 amino acids. The germline V gene encodes CDR1 SGHAT and CDR2 FQNNGV. Here the CDR3 reads CASSFSSGGGTDTQYF. The CDR3 DNA is TGTGCCAGCAGCTTTTCCAGCGGGGGGGGCACAGATACGCAGTATTTT.

This clonotype has a count of ten or more. The chain recombines TRBV11-2 with TRBJ2-7; 7 bases line up with TRBD1. Losses at the gene ends were 6 bases for V and 5 bases for J; bases not matched to a gene: 7. The CDR3 covers 13 residues. Per germline, CDR1 SGHAT and CDR2 FQNNGV. The DNA for the CDR3 is TGTGCCAGCAGTTTTACAGGGGACCACGAGCAGTACTTC. Its protein is CASSFTGDHEQYF.

This clonotype was counted ten times or more. This rearrangement joins TRBV27 to TRBJ2-7; 14 bases fit TRBD2. The CDR3 is 17 amino acids. CDR1 and CDR2 from the germline V gene are MNHEY and SMNVEV (reference sequence). With 5 bases clipped from V and 4 bases from J, the junction kept 10 bases outside the gene matches. CDR3 protein: CASSPGTGTSGRYEQYF. Here the CDR3 DNA reads TGTGCCAGCAGTCCGGGGACAGGGACTAGCGGGAGATACGAGCAGTACTTC.

Here the CDR3 reads CASSLALDEKLFF. The CDR3 DNA reads TGTGCCAGCAGCTTAGCTCTTGATGAAAAACTGTTTTTT. The chain combines TRBV7-9 with TRBJ1-4; D is uncertain. With 0 bases removed from V and 6 bases from J, the gap between germline ends came to 5 bases. The germline V gene has CDR1 SEHNR and CDR2 FQNEAQ (reference sequence). This CDR3 contains 13 residues.

By proportion, this clonotype is medium-sized (0.01 to 0.1%). The chain employs TRBV11-2 and TRBJ2-7; D is uncertain. CDR1 and CDR2 (germline): SGHAT, FQNNGV. Trimming left V 5 bases short and J 3 bases short, with 17 bases between. CDR3 length equals 15 residues. CDR3 region: CASSPPQTGLYEQYF. In nucleotides, the CDR3 is TGTGCCAGCAGCCCCCCCCAGACCGGCCTCTACGAGCAGTACTTC.

This clonotype was recorded at least ten times. This chain uses TRBV25-1 with TRBJ2-5; TRBD1 agrees at 8 bases. This CDR3 contains 15 residues. J lost 5 bases, V lost 4 bases, and 9 bases had no gene match. Per germline, CDR1 MGHDK and CDR2 SYGVNS. In nucleotides, the CDR3 is TGTGCCAGCAGTGGCGGGACAGGACCCCGGGAGACCCAGTACTTC. Translated, it gives CASSGGTGPRETQYF.

Many counts were recorded for this clonotype. J is TRBJ2-1 and V is TRBV3-1, with 8 bases that match TRBD1. J gave up 8 bases and V 4 bases, and 4 bases lay outside the gene matches. Germline CDR1 LGHDT, CDR2 YNNKEL (reference sequence). The CDR3 totals 13 residues. The CDR3 protein is CASSRTGIDEQFF. The CDR3 DNA reads TGTGCCAGCAGCCGGACAGGGATCGATGAGCAGTTCTTC.

This clonotype was detected a few times. V usage is TRBV4-1 and J usage is TRBJ2-1, with D unclear. Trimming removed 1 base from V and 0 bases from J, with 7 bases in between. The CDR3 totals 15 residues. Germline CDR1 and CDR2: MGHRA and YSYEKL. In DNA, the CDR3 is TGCGCCAGCAGCCAAGTGGCTGACTCCTACAATGAGCAGTTCTTC. This translates into CASSQVADSYNEQFF.

This clonotype was recorded many times. This chain connects TRBV12-3 or TRBV12-4 to TRBJ2-7; 9 bases align to TRBD2. Germline trimming cut 6 bases from V and 4 bases from J; bases unmatched to any gene: 1. This CDR3 has 12 amino acids. CDR3 loop: CASRLAGYEQYF. Here the CDR3 DNA reads TGTGCCAGCAGACTAGCGGGTTACGAGCAGTACTTC.

This clonotype was seen many times. V usage is TRBV19 and J usage is TRBJ1-5; D unresolved. This CDR3 spans 14 amino acids. The germline V and J ends were trimmed by 3 bases and 4 bases, with 10 bases remaining between them. The germline gives CDR1 LNHDA, CDR2 SQIVND (reference sequence). The CDR3 is CASSILTPNQPQHF. DNA of the CDR3: TGTGCCAGTAGTATCTTGACACCAAATCAGCCCCAGCATTTT.

This clonotype occurred many times. The chain is built from TRBV5-6 and TRBJ1-4, with D maybe TRBD1 (5 bases). The CDR3 length is 13 residues. The ends were cut back, 4 bases at V and 5 bases at J, with 9 bases in the middle. In germline, CDR1 is SGHDT, CDR2 YYEEEE. This chain's CDR3 is CASSQEGNEKLFF. The CDR3 DNA sequence: TGTGCCAGCAGCCAGGAGGGGAATGAAAAACTGTTTTTT.

The J gene is TRBJ2-7, the V gene TRBV12-3 or TRBV12-4; 7 bases line up with TRBD1. Trimming at V came to 3 bases and at J to 1 base, leaving 0 bases not matched to a gene. The CDR3 loop spans 13 amino acids. The DNA for the CDR3 is TGTGCCAGCAGTTTGACAGGGTCCTACGAGCAGTACTTC. It encodes CASSLTGSYEQYF.

This clonotype was detected ten times or more. The genes are TRBV7-3 and TRBJ2-5, with D unresolved. Looked up from germline, CDR1 is SGHTA and CDR2 is FQGTGA. There are 13 residues in the CDR3. With 5 bases removed from V and 5 bases from J, the gap between germline ends came to 12 bases. CDR3 sequence (DNA): TGTGCCAGCAGCCCGACCGGCGAGGAGACCCAGTACTTC. The encoded protein is CASSPTGEETQYF.

The gene calls are TRBV5-1 and TRBJ2-3; D tentatively fits TRBD1 or TRBD2 (6 bases each). Germline-derived CDR1 and CDR2 are SGHRS and YFSETQ. This CDR3 comprises 14 residues. V gave up 4 bases and J gave up 4 bases, with 13 bases separating them. The CDR3 coding sequence is TGCGCCAGCAGCCCCGGGGGCACTTCAGATACGCAGTATTTT. It yields the protein CASSPGGTSDTQYF. Supplemented by reference TRBV5-1 and TRBJ2-3, the full variable domain reads KAGVTQTPRYLIKTRGQQVTLSCSPISGHRSVSWYQQTPGQGLQFLFEYFSETQRNKGNFPGRFSGRQFSNSRSEMNVSTLELGDSALYLCASSPGGTSDTQYFGPGTRLTVL.

Judged by abundance, this clonotype is medium-sized. The CDR3 nucleotides read TGCAGCGTTTACAGGGGCACAGATACGCAGTATTTT. It specifies CSVYRGTDTQYF. This sequence joins TRBV29-1 and TRBJ2-3, with a weak D call TRBD1 (6 bases). This CDR3 has 12 residues. CDR1 and CDR2 from the germline V gene are SQVTM and ANQGSEA. V lost 5 bases and J 1 base, leaving 7 bases between the germline ends.

The rearrangement uses TRBV20-1 and TRBJ2-1, with 9 positions matching TRBD2. CDR1 and CDR2 from the germline V gene are DFQATT and SNEGSKA (reference sequence). The CDR3 has 15 amino acids. J was trimmed by 12 bases and V by 5 bases; bases with no gene match: 17. CDR3 sequence (DNA): TGCAGTGCTGTCCTCGGAGGGGGTAGCGGGAGTTGGCAGTTCTTC. It translates to CSAVLGGGSGSWQFF.

This chain connects TRBV27 to TRBJ2-1, with D possibly matching TRBD2 (5 bases). The CDR3 loop spans 15 amino acids. Trimming took 3 bases from V and 6 from J, leaving 15 bases between them. The germline V gene encodes CDR1 MNHEY and CDR2 SMNVEV (reference sequence). CDR3 amino acids: CASSFRAAGFNEQFF. DNA for the CDR3: TGTGCCAGCAGTTTTCGAGCGGCAGGCTTCAATGAGCAGTTCTTC.

In its sample, this clonotype was seen many times. The chain employs TRBV2 and TRBJ2-1; 7 nucleotides line up with TRBD2. Germline trimming cut 2 bases from V and 6 bases from J; bases unmatched to any gene: 7. The CDR3 is made up of 15 amino acids. Germline values: CDR1 SNHLY, CDR2 FYNNEI. In DNA form, the CDR3 reads TGTGCCAGCAGTGAACTAGCGGACGCCCCCAATGAGCAGTTCTTC. As protein: CASSELADAPNEQFF.

This clonotype has at least ten counts. V usage is TRBV10-1 and J usage is TRBJ2-7; D not certain. CDR3 size: 13 residues. Germline V gene data show CDR1 as WNHNN and CDR2 as SYGVQD (reference sequence). V was shortened by 3 bases and J by 1 base, with 7 bases between the two germline ends. In nucleotides, the CDR3 is TGCGCCAGCAGTGAAGGAAGTTCCTACGAGCAGTACTTC. This gives the protein CASSEGSSYEQYF.

This clonotype has at least ten counts. The V gene is TRBV7-9, the J gene TRBJ2-1, with D possibly TRBD1 on 5 matching bases. The germline V gene encodes CDR1 SEHNR and CDR2 FQNEAQ (reference sequence). CDR3 size: 12 residues. V lost 8 bases to trimming and J lost 8 bases, with 13 bases between them. The CDR3: CASPTRVDEQFF. In DNA, the CDR3 is TGTGCCAGCCCGACCAGGGTCGATGAGCAGTTCTTC. The full variable domain, rest sourced from reference TRBV7-9 and TRBJ2-1, is DTGVSQNPRHKITKRGQNVTFRCDPISEHNRLYWYRQTLGQGPEFLTYFQNEAQLEKSRLLSDRFSAERPKGSFSTLEIQRTEQGDSAMYLCASPTRVDEQFFGPGTRLTVL.